One and the same sample provided the 28 T cell receptor beta chains below, sequenced in a study of identical twins. TCRdb itself ran the 5' RACE reads through MiXCR, one entry per CDR3 protein. Here the sample spans about 220,000 distinct CDR3 sequences, roughly 7.5% being singletons. The same sample was also used in a study of yellow fever vaccine responses in identical twins.

The sequencing sample was made of memory (CD45RO+) T cells sorted from blood. All receptors come from a woman aged 18-29 years in good health.

This clonotype was found a few times. The genes are TRBV7-6 and TRBJ2-1; tentatively, D is TRBD2 (5 bases). Germline assignment: CDR1 SGHVS and CDR2 FNYEAQ. V dropped 1 base and J dropped 9 bases, with 13 bases sitting between them. The CDR3 sequence is 14 residues long. CDR3 sequence: CASSLEYRGGEQFF. The CDR3 DNA follows: TGTGCCAGCAGCTTAGAATATCGTGGAGGTGAGCAGTTCTTC.

This clonotype was recorded at least ten times. The V gene is TRBV5-1, the J gene TRBJ1-5; D not resolved. V lost 0 bases to trimming and J lost 3 bases, with 10 bases between them. Germline assignment: CDR1 SGHRS and CDR2 YFSETQ. This CDR3 is 15 amino acids long. This CDR3 reads CASSLGGQYNQPQHF. The DNA of the CDR3 is TGCGCCAGCAGCTTGGGGGGTCAGTACAATCAGCCCCAGCATTTT.

This clonotype was counted ten times or more. This chain connects TRBV10-3 to TRBJ2-6, with D hard to call. Trimming shortened V by 5 bases and J by 0 bases, and 5 bases separated the two germline ends. Germline CDR1 is ENHRY and CDR2 is SYGVKD. This CDR3 has 14 amino acids. The CDR3 here is CAISRGSGANVLTF. CDR3 nucleotide sequence: TGTGCCATCAGTAGAGGCTCTGGGGCCAACGTCCTGACTTTC.

This CDR3 is CASSTQDSGRGYEQYF. CDR3 sequence (DNA): TGTGCCAGCAGTACCCAGGACAGCGGGAGGGGGTACGAGCAGTACTTC. V usage is TRBV28 and J usage is TRBJ2-7; TRBD2 matches at 10 bases. CDR3 size: 16 residues. The trim removed 5 bases at V and 4 bases at J, leaving 11 bases unmatched. In germline, CDR1 is MDHEN, CDR2 SYDVKM.

This clonotype has only a few counts. V gene TRBV20-1 combines with J gene TRBJ2-7, with 7 bases that match TRBD1. The J segment lost 6 bases and the V segment lost 1 base, leaving 12 bases of the junction unmatched. The CDR3 totals 15 residues. Per germline, CDR1 DFQATT and CDR2 SNEGSKA (reference sequence). The CDR3: CSARGGTDLSAEQYF. The DNA of the CDR3 is TGCAGTGCTAGAGGGGGGACAGACCTATCGGCCGAGCAGTACTTC.

This clonotype was counted a few times. The J gene is TRBJ1-2, the V gene TRBV3-1; D unresolved. Germline V gene lookup returns CDR1 LGHDT and CDR2 YNNKEL (reference sequence). Trimming shortened V by 0 bases and J by 1 base, and 12 bases separated the two germline ends. This CDR3 has 16 residues. The CDR3 protein is CASSQDPLTFNYGYTF. CDR3 nucleotide sequence: TGTGCCAGCAGCCAAGATCCTTTGACATTTAACTATGGCTACACCTTC. Full variable domain (outside the CDR3, taken from reference TRBV3-1 and TRBJ1-2): DTAVSQTPKYLVTQMGNDKSIKCEQNLGHDTMYWYKQDSKKFLKIMFSYNNKELIINETVPNRFSPKSPDKAHLNLHINSLELGDSAVYFCASSQDPLTFNYGYTFGSGTRLTVV.

This clonotype was seen only a few times. V gene TRBV7-9 combines with J gene TRBJ1-2, with D possibly TRBD1 on 6 matching bases. V was pared by 5 bases and J by 5 bases, with 15 bases between. CDR1 is SEHNR and CDR2 is FQNEAQ in the germline V gene (reference sequence). This CDR3 comprises 14 residues. The CDR3 nucleotides read TGTGCCAGCAGCCGACAGGAATCCCCTTATGGCTACACCTTC. It translates to CASSRQESPYGYTF.

This rearrangement joins TRBV3-1 to TRBJ1-3; a possible D gene is TRBD1 (6 bases). There are 15 residues in the CDR3. Germline V gene sequence: CDR1 LGHDT, CDR2 YNNKEL (reference sequence). The V and J ends lost 4 bases and 11 bases respectively, with 21 bases between them. This CDR3 is CASSPRDKKKSSIYF. In nucleotides, the CDR3 is TGTGCCAGCAGCCCCCGGGACAAGAAGAAGAGTTCCATATATTTT.

The rearrangement links TRBV2 to TRBJ1-1; D ambiguous. V lost 5 bases and J 7 bases, leaving 11 bases between the germline ends. The V gene's germline CDR1 is SNHLY and CDR2 FYNNEI. This CDR3 contains 12 residues. In nucleotides, the CDR3 is TGTGCCAGCAGTAGATCAACGATTGAAGCTTTCTTT. This codes for CASSRSTIEAFF.

This clonotype was seen only a few times. This chain links TRBV7-2 with TRBJ2-7; TRBD1 matches at 8 bases. V shed 3 bases, J shed 2 bases, and the junction held 3 bases outside the gene matches. CDR1 is SGHTA, CDR2 FQGNSA, per germline. CDR3 size: 14 residues. The CDR3 loop reads CASSFMDRAYEQYF. The CDR3 nucleotides read TGTGCCAGCAGCTTTATGGACAGGGCCTACGAGCAGTACTTC.

This clonotype came up many times. The J gene is TRBJ2-1, the V gene TRBV12-3 or TRBV12-4; TRBD2 matches 10 bases. The CDR3 loop spans 16 amino acids. J gave up 6 bases and V 6 bases, and 11 bases lay outside the gene matches. CDR3 bases: TGTGCCAGCAGCTTACCTAGCGGGGGAGAGATCAATGAGCAGTTCTTC. It codes for CASSLPSGGEINEQFF.

This clonotype was observed a few times. This sequence joins TRBV6-2 or TRBV6-3 and TRBJ1-5, with 9 bases fitting TRBD1. CDR1 is MNHEY, CDR2 SVGEGT, per germline. V was clipped by 4 bases and J by 7 bases; unmatched bases: 8. The CDR3 length is 15 residues. In DNA form, the CDR3 reads TGTGCCAGCAGTTTCGGACAGGGGAGCGGCCAGCCCCAGCATTTT. The encoded protein is CASSFGQGSGQPQHF.

This clonotype was counted ten times or more. V and J are TRBV7-2 and TRBJ2-3; 8 bases fit TRBD1. V shed 5 bases, J shed 7 bases, and the junction held 8 bases outside the gene matches. This CDR3 is built from 14 residues. Germline CDR1 and CDR2: SGHTA and FQGNSA. The CDR3 coding sequence is TGTGCCAGCAGCACGGACAGGGCAGTATATACGCAGTATTTT. Protein: CASSTDRAVYTQYF.

The chain carries TRBV12-3 or TRBV12-4 and TRBJ2-2; D unclear. The CDR3 contains 15 residues. Trimming shortened V by 7 bases and J by 1 base, and 13 bases separated the two germline ends. The CDR3 DNA follows: TGTGCCAGCACCCCCACATCAAAGAACACCGGGGAGCTGTTTTTT. Amino acid sequence: CASTPTSKNTGELFF.

This clonotype occurred many times. This rearrangement joins TRBV7-2 to TRBJ1-6; D remains unclear. Germline values: CDR1 SGHTA, CDR2 FQGNSA. The CDR3 contains 12 residues. V lost 2 bases and J 9 bases, leaving 5 bases between the germline ends. CDR3 bases: TGTGCCAGCAGCTTAAATCTTTCACCCCTCCACTTT. Translating gives CASSLNLSPLHF.

In its sample, this clonotype was seen a few times. The V gene is TRBV7-9, the J gene TRBJ1-1; TRBD1 might be the D (5 bases). This CDR3 is built from 13 residues. Germline V lookup: CDR1 SEHNR, CDR2 FQNEAQ (reference sequence). V gave up 5 bases and J gave up 5 bases, with 12 bases separating them. The CDR3 region is CASSSRDLTEAFF. In DNA, the CDR3 is TGTGCCAGCAGCAGCAGGGATTTGACTGAAGCTTTCTTT.

Ten or more counts support this clonotype. The chain is built from TRBV25-1 and TRBJ1-6; D ambiguous. The CDR3 loop spans 13 amino acids. Trimming left V 3 bases short and J 9 bases short, with 9 bases between. Germline values: CDR1 MGHDK, CDR2 SYGVNS. This CDR3 is CASSEFGSSPLHF. CDR3 DNA sequence: TGTGCCAGCAGTGAGTTTGGGAGTTCACCCCTCCACTTT.

This clonotype was detected ten times or more. One junction end does not reproduce the germline sequence, and a read error may be involved. The rearrangement uses TRBV2 and TRBJ1-4; TRBD1 might be the D (5 bases). The CDR3 runs 13 residues. Germline lookup yields CDR1 SNHLY and CDR2 FYNNEI. The CDR3 reads CASSRGDPGRFAF. DNA of the CDR3: TGTGCCAGCAGTCGGGGGGACCCGGGGAGATTTGCGTTT. The whole variable domain, remainder taken from reference TRBV2 and TRBJ1-4, is EPEVTQTPSHQVTQMGQEVILRCVPISNHLYFYWYRQILGQKVEFLVSFYNNEISEKSEIFDDQFSVERPDGSNFTLKIRSTKLEDSAMYFCASSRGDPGRFAFGSGTQLSVL.

The sample holds a few counts of this clonotype. CDR3 in amino acids: CASSLAAGFPNNEQFF. The CDR3, as DNA: TGTGCCAGCAGCTTGGCGGCAGGGTTTCCCAACAATGAGCAGTTCTTC. The chain combines TRBV5-4 with TRBJ2-1, with TRBD1 as a possible D gene (5 bases). CDR1 is SGHNT, CDR2 YYREEE, per germline (reference sequence). The CDR3 is 16 residues long. Trimming left V 0 bases short and J 5 bases short, with 15 bases between.

This clonotype was recorded a few times. The genes are TRBV6-4 and TRBJ2-6; D not resolved. The CDR3 is 14 residues long. Germline-derived CDR1 and CDR2 are MRHNA and SNTAGT. V lost 6 bases to trimming and J lost 0 bases, with 6 bases between them. CDR3 region: CASRNLSGANVLTF. In nucleotides, the CDR3 is TGTGCCAGCAGAAACCTCTCTGGGGCCAACGTCCTGACTTTC.

This clonotype was picked up many times. The chain joins TRBV5-1 to TRBJ2-2; D not certain. Per the germline V gene, CDR1 is SGHRS and CDR2 is YFSETQ. The V end lost 0 bases, the J end lost 2 bases, and 5 bases lay between the germline ends. The CDR3 length is 14 residues. The CDR3 reads CASSLVHNTGELFF. The CDR3, as DNA: TGCGCCAGCAGCTTGGTGCATAACACCGGGGAGCTGTTTTTT. Based on the CDR3 plus reference TRBV5-1 and TRBJ2-2, the full variable domain is KAGVTQTPRYLIKTRGQQVTLSCSPISGHRSVSWYQQTPGQGLQFLFEYFSETQRNKGNFPGRFSGRQFSNSRSEMNVSTLELGDSALYLCASSLVHNTGELFFGEGSRLTVL.

The chain is built from TRBV7-2 and TRBJ2-1; D is possibly TRBD2 (6 bases). The V gene's germline CDR1 is SGHTA and CDR2 FQGNSA. The CDR3 is 17 amino acids. The V end was cut by 5 bases, the J end by 2 bases, with 19 bases between. For the CDR3, the DNA is TGTGCCAGCAGCGACTCACTACTAGCACGACCCTACAATGAGCAGTTCTTC. This codes for CASSDSLLARPYNEQFF.

This clonotype occurred many times. The chain carries TRBV6-5 and TRBJ2-7; 10 bases fit TRBD1. CDR3 length: 12 residues. Germline lookup yields CDR1 MNHEY and CDR2 SVGAGI. V gave up 8 bases and J gave up 3 bases; unmatched junction bases: 1. The DNA for the CDR3 is TGTGCCAGCCGGGACAGGGGCTACGAGCAGTACTTC. Its protein is CASRDRGYEQYF.

This clonotype has at least ten counts. The CDR3 sequence is CASSWEGSNSPLHF. The CDR3 nucleotides read TGTGCCAGCAGCTGGGAGGGCTCGAATTCACCCCTCCACTTT. This chain joins TRBV5-6 and TRBJ1-6; D uncertain. The CDR3 consists of 14 residues. V lost 3 bases and J lost 7, with 11 bases in between. The germline V gene has CDR1 SGHDT and CDR2 YYEEEE.

This clonotype has just a few counts. The chain combines TRBV3-1 with TRBJ2-7; D unclear. This CDR3 is built from 11 residues. The V end was cut by 4 bases, the J end by 12 bases, with 13 bases between. Germline-derived CDR1 and CDR2 are LGHDT and YNNKEL (reference sequence). The CDR3 DNA reads as TGTGCCAGCAGCCCGGCCAGGCCCCCGTACTTC. Its protein product is CASSPARPPYF.

This CDR3 reads CASSTLLGAQETQYF. Written as DNA, the CDR3 is TGCGCCAGCAGCACCTTACTAGGGGCCCAAGAGACCCAGTACTTC. V and J are TRBV5-1 and TRBJ2-5; perhaps D is TRBD1 or TRBD2 (5 bases each). The CDR3 is made up of 15 amino acids. V was shortened by 4 bases and J by 1 base, with 14 bases between the two germline ends. The germline V gene encodes CDR1 SGHRS and CDR2 YFSETQ.

This clonotype was picked up a small number of times. V is TRBV7-9 and J is TRBJ2-1; 8 positions agree with TRBD2. The CDR3 loop spans 16 amino acids. V lost 1 base to trimming and J lost 4 bases; unmatched junction nucleotides: 6. The V gene's germline CDR1 is SEHNR and CDR2 FQNEAQ (reference sequence). CDR3: CASSLGASGSYNEQFF. For the CDR3, the DNA is TGTGCCAGCAGCTTAGGGGCTAGCGGGTCTTACAATGAGCAGTTCTTC. The full variable domain, its missing parts supplied by reference TRBV7-9 and TRBJ2-1, is DTGVSQNPRHKITKRGQNVTFRCDPISEHNRLYWYRQTLGQGPEFLTYFQNEAQLEKSRLLSDRFSAERPKGSFSTLEIQRTEQGDSAMYLCASSLGASGSYNEQFFGPGTRLTVL.

V and J are TRBV6-2 or TRBV6-3 and TRBJ2-5; D unresolved. CDR3 length: 11 residues. From germline, CDR1 is MNHEY and CDR2 SVGEGT. Trimming left V 11 bases short and J 2 bases short, with 9 bases between. Written as DNA, the CDR3 is TGTGCCGGCGGCAATCAAGAGACCCAGTACTTC. It is translated as CAGGNQETQYF.